This T cell receptor (beta chain) was found in a study of T cell changes during pregnancy in multiple sclerosis. The CDR3 has 14 residues. Trimming cost V 3 bases and J 7 bases; bases outside gene matches: 3. CDR1 is SNHLY and CDR2 is FYNNEI in the germline V gene. Data came from immunoSEQ multiplex PCR; TCRdb stores just in-frame clones and leaves some out. Among 95,000 to 100,000 clones listed, around 90% were seen once. This clone was seen more than once but under ten times. This material consisted of peripheral blood, taken after pregnancy. The chain carries TRBV2 and TRBJ2-7, with 13 bases that match TRBD2. This sequence originates from a female donor in good health, enrolled as a control in a pregnancy study. CDR3 DNA: TGTGCCAGCAGTGATCGGACTAGCGGGAGAGAGCAGTACTTC. Translating gives CASSDRTSGREQYF.